This T cell receptor beta chain was retrieved from a study of regulatory T cells in long-lasting Graves disease. Documented time point: persistent/refractory GD, antithyroid drugs over 5 years with positive TRAb. RNA from PBMCs was the source of the TCR library. Clinicians diagnosed Graves' disease using American Thyroid Association guidelines. This CDR3 is built from 13 residues. The V gene's germline CDR1 is DFQATT and CDR2 SNEGSKA (reference sequence). V was trimmed by 5 bases and J by 2 bases, leaving 13 bases between them. Study-level results: Favored usage of TRBV28, TRBJ1-2 and TRBJ2-5 was recorded in persistent disease. The persistent group shared 2,500 to 3,000 public clonotypes, more than the approximately 970 shared by new patients.

Note on this clonotype: As yet, its antigen is unknown.

Construction of TCR beta libraries relied on iRepertoire HTBI primers and on Arm-PCR targeting CDR3 regions. Original data processing: Spanning all samples, the identified segments comprised some 60 TRBV and approximately 14 TRBJ. TCRdb passed the multiplex PCR reads through MiXCR, listing each CDR3 protein once. The V and J calls follow TCRdb's processing rather than the paper's. There are around 430,000 distinct CDR3 sequences in the sample; roughly 23% occur only once, and about an eighth lies in the top ten. V usage is TRBV20-1 and J usage is TRBJ2-7, with a tentative D call TRBD2 (5 bases). The TCR originated in a female donor with Graves disease. The sequenced sample was peripheral blood mononuclear cells (PBMCs), obtained when the disease was refractory, from a patient treated with antithyroid drugs. The CDR3 here is CSAQVRRTYEQYF. CDR3 DNA: TGCAGTGCTCAAGTCAGGAGGACCTACGAGCAGTACTTC.